One TCR beta chain is described in this entry. The target of this receptor is not known. Base qualities are not at hand, and no much larger clone is one base apart. These data come from a study of blood T cell repertoires in COVID-19 (dated by TCRdb to about 2020). For context, the study as a whole: Samples from collaborators originated in the United States, Italy and Spain and spanned both the acute and convalescent phases of COVID-19. The material from the prospective study consisted of cDNA or gDNA derived from T cells, B-cell-depleted T cells, or PBMCs. Subjects who had been exposed to COVID-19, were actively infected with it, or had recovered from it provided the deeply sampled blood TCRbeta repertoires that made up the dataset. The repertoires were released in a freely available public database intended as a resource for research on the immune response to SARS-CoV-2. Samples were obtained from the ongoing ImmuneRACE study (first 160 participants) and from 950 to 1,500 subjects provided by 6 global collaborators. Nearly every sample came with metadata listing a de-identified subject ID, COVID-19 status, age in years and sex. Where available, HLA class I and class II types were taken from metadata supplied by the sample provider and were not determined by assay-based typing. General findings and caveats noted by the study authors: The amount of clinical and demographic metadata varied by source and participant and was provided uncurated.

V and J are truncated by 0 bases and 0 bases respectively, leaving an intervening sequence of 27 bases. The CDR3 covers 21 residues, taking in both the cysteine and the phenylalanine. The DNA shown is the 63-base CDR3, in frame from base 1. In the germline V gene, CDR1 corresponds to MGHRA and CDR2 to YSYEKL. Another Seattle source contributed samples from volunteer blood donors who had recovered from COVID-19. Each collaborating institution followed its own protocols to collect whole blood in K2EDTA tubes. Collaborator samples were shipped for TCRbeta analysis as frozen whole blood, isolated PBMCs, or DNA extracted from either sample type. TCRbeta CDR3 regions were amplified from genomic DNA using the immunoSEQ Assay, a bias-controlled multiplex PCR. Per the original workflow: Within the assay, amplification of reference gene primers was used to estimate how many nucleated cells each sample contained. To quantify the absolute abundance of each unique TCRbeta CDR3 rearrangement, sequence reads were collapsed and filtered. Productive Simpson clonality was computed per sample as the square root of Simpson's diversity index over productive rearrangements. The clones in this table, taken by TCRdb from immuneACCESS, are in-frame only. Not every clone is retained; where verified, under half of the shortfall comes from an unresolved V gene, and the cause of the rest is unknown. The V and J calls and the clone size are those of that table, but D and trimming were determined from the DNA. The sample table shows hundreds of thousands of clones, and approximately 89% are seen once. Together, the top ten hold 1.5% to 2% of the sample.

The sequenced sample was peripheral blood. The sequence derives from a woman in her sixties who had recovered from COVID-19. The sequence links TRBV4-1 to TRBJ2-7; TRBD2 is a possible D gene, resting on 5 matching bases. The DNA sequence is TGCGCCAGCAGCCAAGACGCCCTCGGGTTACAGAGGACTTGGACCTCCTACGAGCAGTACTTC. Its amino acids are CASSQDALGLQRTWTSYEQYF.